These T cell receptor beta chains were read from a single sample in a study of blood T cell repertoires in COVID-19. Produced via immunoSEQ multiplex PCR; TCRdb's table is partial and in-frame only. The data show 200,000 to 250,000 clones, 80% to 90% seen once. Sequenced sample: peripheral blood. All receptors come from a woman aged 45-59 years with acute or convalescent COVID-19. Both conserved end residues are part of each CDR3. Not all rows give a size; the values are once, few, many and, for expanded clones, a class.

v_call clone_size cdr3_aa
TRBV28 - CASSSDRGSHEQYF
TRBV2 - CASRYRGETEAFF
TRBV7-9 - CASSLVWQQGAANTEAFF
TRBV19 few CASTLRTVNTEAFF
TRBV12-3/TRBV12-4 - CASGTGTRGGYTF
TRBV27 few CASSLTGFGEKLFF
TRBV6-6 - CASRSTSLAEQFF
TRBV5-1 - CASSLLRTGTDIYEQYF
TRBV5-4 - CASSPDRGNQPQHF
TRBV24-1 - CATSPRDRYEQYF
TRBV5-6 few CASGMAPRGFYEQYF
TRBV5-1 - CASRTRDRVFQGYTF
TRBV28 - CASSLLGSYNEQFF
TRBV7-3 - CASSLGGIDEQFF
TRBV19 - CASSITPGGAYYGYTF
TRBV21-1 - CASSKTGRRYGYTF
TRBV5-6 - CASSLGDRGPGELFF
TRBV6-5 - CASRQQGNSNQPQHF
TRBV24-1 - CATSDLRVGRGAFF
TRBV11-2 - CASSAGTGGAYEQYF
TRBV12-3/TRBV12-4 - CASSFTGNQPQHF
TRBV7-9 - CASSSSPDFSGYTF
TRBV10-3 once CAIRENREHPRGYTF
TRBV5-1 - CASSLARFTEAFF
TRBV21-1 once CASSKRRLQATQYF
TRBV12-3/TRBV12-4 once CASSFFDEQYF
TRBV28 - CASSFSGEPYEQYF
TRBV6-2/TRBV6-3 once CASSRQASYEQYF
TRBV30 - CAWSGQDYNSPLHF
TRBV5-6 - CASSQGYEQFF
TRBV19 few CAGGASNQPQHF
TRBV5-4 - CASSLGGGTQPQHF
TRBV7-2 - CASSLGGPQRNNYGYTF
TRBV7-2 - CASSGRSGGAQETQYF
TRBV18 - CASSPGPGNTEAFF
TRBV25-1 - CASSDRGGGYTF
TRBV21-1 - CASSNQQADYEQYF
TRBV7-8 - CASSSRQTADTQYF